The clone carrying this T cell receptor beta chain was found once. The data stem from a study of technical replicates of blood from a handful of donors. The protocol was immunoSEQ multiplex PCR, while the TCRdb copy is restricted to in-frame clones and leaves out a portion. This table has over 50,000 clones, around 87% appearing once. Germline CDR1 LNHDA, CDR2 SQIVND (reference sequence). J lost 4 bases, V lost 4 bases, and 6 bases had no gene match. The CDR3 extends over 14 amino acids. The rearrangement joins TRBV19 to TRBJ2-5; TRBD1 agrees at 7 bases. The sample was PBMCs. The origin of this receptor is a human donor in good health. Some clones in this sample may be carry-over from other donors' samples. The CDR3 DNA reads as TGTGCCAGTAGTAGGGGACAGACAAGAGAGACCCAGTACTTC. Translated, it gives CASSRGQTRETQYF.